This TCR beta chain derives from a study of blood T cells in healthy people across ages. Peripheral blood, roughly 9.1 milliliters per donor, was collected. There are 13 residues in the CDR3. Germline-derived CDR1 and CDR2 are SGHRS and YFSETQ. A J-beta primer mix and a sample-barcoded 5' primer were used in a second PCR of about 7 to 12 cycles. From the 5' RACE reads, TCRdb called clonotypes with MiXCR, one entry per CDR3 protein. Of approximately 800,000 distinct CDR3 sequences listed, approximately 53% were seen once; the top ten hold 41%. The count of this clonotype is one. A read error may account for a junction end that differs from germline.

The sequenced sample consisted of blood. The chain combines TRBV5-1 with TRBJ2-7, with 8 nucleotides matching TRBD1. The DNA end is more similar to TRBJ2-5, so the J call may be wrong. The sequence was collected from a man older than 75 in good health. CDR3 DNA: TGCGCCGGCAGCTTGGGACAGGAAGAGACCCAGTACTTC. This encodes CAGSLGQEETQYF.